This T cell receptor beta chain was captured by sequencing in a study of tissue T cells after allogeneic stem cell transplantation. At the level of the study: Pathologist H&E review favored samples with visible lymphocytes for sequencing among multiple samples. The study, taken as a whole, reports: Some tissue clones might be persisting host cells; their alloreactivity or antigen specificity was not determined. Tissue-detected TCR repertoire was only partly captured by blood and spleen T cells.

The V and J ends lost 6 bases and 0 bases respectively, with 18 bases between them. The CDR3 is made up of 17 amino acids. Germline lookup yields CDR1 MDHEN and CDR2 SYDVKM. The assay was immunoSEQ multiplex PCR, and TCRdb's table has in-frame clones only and misses some. The table has more than 7,500 clones, under 75% seen once. Notes on this clone: Its antigen is not identified.

The genes are TRBV28 and TRBJ2-1; D tentatively fits TRBD1 or TRBD2 (5 bases each). This specimen consisted of tissue from the ileum, obtained at autopsy. The receptor was derived from a woman aged 18 to 49 with breast cancer. CDR3 protein: CASRGADGGSSYNEQFF. In DNA form, the CDR3 reads TGTGCCAGCAGAGGGGCCGACGGTGGGAGCTCCTACAATGAGCAGTTCTTC.